One TCR beta chain is described in this entry. The specificity of this receptor is unknown. No much larger clone is present one base from it, and per-base qualities are unavailable. TCRbeta CDR3 regions were amplified from genomic DNA using the immunoSEQ Assay, a bias-controlled multiplex PCR. The paper's processing steps were these. Within the assay, amplification of reference gene primers was used to estimate how many nucleated cells each sample contained. Sequence reads were collapsed and filtered to measure the absolute abundance of every unique TCRbeta CDR3 rearrangement. Productive Simpson clonality was computed per sample as the square root of Simpson's diversity index over productive rearrangements. This immuneACCESS table, as held by TCRdb, lists in-frame sequences with V and J called but not all clones. Of the missing ones, under half trace to an unresolved V gene in checked studies; the others have no known cause. That table is the source of V, J and clone size, and D and trimming were worked out from the DNA. Counted in this sample were approximately 120,000 clones; around 85% of them appeared once. The ten largest clones add up to roughly 3.2% of the sample.

The entry originates in a study of blood T cell repertoires in COVID-19 (dated by TCRdb to about 2020). For context, the study as a whole: The collaborator samples originated in the United States, Italy and Spain and spanned the acute and convalescent phases of COVID-19. The material from the prospective study consisted of cDNA or gDNA derived from T cells, B-cell-depleted T cells, or PBMCs. Subjects who had been exposed to COVID-19, were actively infected with it, or had recovered from it provided the deeply sampled blood TCRbeta repertoires that made up the dataset. The repertoires were released in a freely available public database meant as a resource for research on the immune response to SARS-CoV-2. The samples were drawn from the first 160 participants of the ongoing ImmuneRACE study and from 1,254 subjects provided by 6 global collaborators. Sample metadata almost always included a de-identified subject ID, COVID-19 status, age in years and sex. Where available, HLA class I and class II types were obtained from metadata supplied by the sample provider rather than from assay-based typing.

At one collaborating source in Seattle, patients were enrolled during active infection and were followed longitudinally through the course of disease. Collaborating institutions collected whole blood in K2EDTA tubes following their own protocols. For TCRbeta analysis, collaborators shipped samples as frozen whole blood, isolated PBMCs, or DNA extracted from either of those sample types. Reading from cysteine to phenylalanine, the CDR3 counts 14 amino acids. Only the CDR3 DNA stays, 42 bases, in frame from base 1. CDR1 and CDR2 are drawn from the germline V gene: KGHSH, LQKENI. V loses 3 bases of germline sequence and J loses 5 bases, and the interval between the two ends is 13 bases. The paper's findings and limits, for the study overall: How much clinical and demographic metadata was included differed by source and by participant, and the metadata was provided uncurated.

This sequence was found in a woman over 75 with COVID-19, enrolled during active disease. This chain is built from TRBV18 and TRBJ2-5; matching of 6 bases hints at TRBD2 as the D gene. Sequencing was carried out using peripheral blood. The CDR3 sequence is CASSPRGRGETQYF. The sequenced DNA is TGTGCCAGCTCACCCAGAGGGCGGGGTGAGACCCAGTACTTC.